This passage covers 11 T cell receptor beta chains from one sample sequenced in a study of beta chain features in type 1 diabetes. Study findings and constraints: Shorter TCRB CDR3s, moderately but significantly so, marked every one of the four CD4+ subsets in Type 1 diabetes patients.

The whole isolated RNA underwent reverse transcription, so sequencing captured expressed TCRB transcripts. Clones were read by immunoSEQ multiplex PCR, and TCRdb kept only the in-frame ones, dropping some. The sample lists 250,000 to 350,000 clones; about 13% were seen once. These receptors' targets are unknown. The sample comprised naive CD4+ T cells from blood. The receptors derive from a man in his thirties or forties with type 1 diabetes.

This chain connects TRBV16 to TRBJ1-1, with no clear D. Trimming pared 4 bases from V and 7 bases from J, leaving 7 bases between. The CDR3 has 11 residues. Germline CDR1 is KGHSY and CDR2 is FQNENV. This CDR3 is CASSPRVEAFF. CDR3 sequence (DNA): TGTGCCAGCAGCCCCCGGGTTGAAGCTTTCTTT. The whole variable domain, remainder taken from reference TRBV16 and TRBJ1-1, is GEEVAQTPKHLVRGEGQKAKLYCAPIKGHSYVFWYQQVLKNEFKFLISFQNENVFDETGMPKERFSAKCLPNSPCSLEIQATKLEDSAVYFCASSPRVEAFFGQGTRLTVV.

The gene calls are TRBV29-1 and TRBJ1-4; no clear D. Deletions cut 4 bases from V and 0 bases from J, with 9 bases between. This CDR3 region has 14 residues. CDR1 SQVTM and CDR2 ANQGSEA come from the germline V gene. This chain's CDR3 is CSVARQSTNEKLFF. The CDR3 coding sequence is TGCAGCGTTGCCAGACAATCAACTAATGAAAAACTGTTTTTT.

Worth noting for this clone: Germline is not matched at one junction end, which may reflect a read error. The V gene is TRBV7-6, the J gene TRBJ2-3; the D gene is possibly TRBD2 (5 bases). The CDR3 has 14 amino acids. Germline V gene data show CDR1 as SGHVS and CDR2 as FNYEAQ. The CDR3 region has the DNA TGTGCCAGCAGCTCAGGACTGCGCACATATACGCAGTATTTT. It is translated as CASSSGLRTYTQYF.

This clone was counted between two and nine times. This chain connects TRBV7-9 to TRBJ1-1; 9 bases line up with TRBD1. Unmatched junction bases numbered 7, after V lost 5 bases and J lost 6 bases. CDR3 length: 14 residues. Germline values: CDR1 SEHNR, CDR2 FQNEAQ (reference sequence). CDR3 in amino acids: CASSQGQGIPEAFF. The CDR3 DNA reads TGTGCCAGCAGCCAGGGACAGGGTATCCCTGAAGCTTTCTTT.

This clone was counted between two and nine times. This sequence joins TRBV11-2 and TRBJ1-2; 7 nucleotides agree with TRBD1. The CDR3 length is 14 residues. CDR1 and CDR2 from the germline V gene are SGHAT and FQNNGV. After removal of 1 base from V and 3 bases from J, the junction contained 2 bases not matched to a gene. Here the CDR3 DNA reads TGTGCCAGCAGCTTAGTTGGGACAGACTATGGCTACACCTTC. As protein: CASSLVGTDYGYTF.

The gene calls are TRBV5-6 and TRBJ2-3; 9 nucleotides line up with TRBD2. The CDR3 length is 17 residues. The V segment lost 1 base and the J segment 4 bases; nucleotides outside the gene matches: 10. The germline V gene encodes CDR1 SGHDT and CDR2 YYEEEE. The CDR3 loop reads CASSLLASGRISDTQYF. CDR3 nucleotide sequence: TGTGCCAGCAGCTTGCTGGCAAGCGGGAGGATCTCAGATACGCAGTATTTT.

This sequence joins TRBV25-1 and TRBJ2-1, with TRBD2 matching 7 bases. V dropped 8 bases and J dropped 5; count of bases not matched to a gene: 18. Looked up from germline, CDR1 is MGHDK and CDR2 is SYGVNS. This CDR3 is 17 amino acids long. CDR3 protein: CASSTLGEGGLDNEQFF. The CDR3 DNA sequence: TGTGCCAGCTCCACCCTGGGCGAGGGAGGGCTAGACAATGAGCAGTTCTTC.

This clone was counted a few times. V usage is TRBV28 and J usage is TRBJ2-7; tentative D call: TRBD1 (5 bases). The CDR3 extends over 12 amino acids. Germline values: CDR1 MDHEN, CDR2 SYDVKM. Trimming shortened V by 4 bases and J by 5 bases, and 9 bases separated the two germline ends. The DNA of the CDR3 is TGTGCCAGCAGTTCAAGCAGGGACGAGCAGTACTTC. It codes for CASSSSRDEQYF.

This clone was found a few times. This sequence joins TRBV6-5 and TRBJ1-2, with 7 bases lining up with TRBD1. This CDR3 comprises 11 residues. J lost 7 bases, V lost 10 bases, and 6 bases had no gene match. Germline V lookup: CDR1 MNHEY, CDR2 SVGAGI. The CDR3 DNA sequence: TGTGCCACTACGACAGGGATTGGCTACACCTTC. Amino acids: CATTTGIGYTF.

CDR3: CASSYSSQEILGYTF. The CDR3 bases are TGTGCCAGCAGTTACTCATCACAGGAAATCCTAGGCTACACCTTC. This rearrangement joins TRBV6-6 to TRBJ1-2, with D perhaps matching TRBD1 (5 bases). Germline CDR1 reads MNHNY; CDR2 reads SVGAGI (reference sequence). V shed 0 bases and J shed 8 bases, with 16 bases lying between them. This CDR3 is 15 amino acids long.

CDR3 residues: CASSDRYGYTF. CDR3 bases: TGTGCCAGCAGTGACCGCTATGGCTACACCTTC. V usage is TRBV6-4 and J usage is TRBJ1-2; D is unclear. Germline values: CDR1 MRHNA, CDR2 SNTAGT. CDR3 size: 11 residues. V shed 2 bases and J shed 4 bases, with 2 bases lying between them.